The rows below give T cell receptor beta chains drawn from one sample of a study of Graves' ophthalmopathy and Graves' hyperthyroidism. MiXCR, applied by TCRdb to the multiplex PCR reads, yields one record per CDR3 protein. The sample has 360,000 or so distinct CDR3 sequences; around 18% are singletons. The sample comprised peripheral blood. The receptors shown here come from a woman between 18 and 30 years old with Graves' ophthalmopathy. The CDR3 runs from the conserved cysteine through the conserved F or W. The order of the fields is D gene, V gene, J gene, clone size, CDR3 DNA, CDR3 protein. The D gene is left open where the match is weak. Part of the rows lack a size; the others show once, few, many or a class for expanded clones.

>-|TRBV6-1|TRBJ1-2|-
TGTGCCAGCAGTGACCCACAGGGCTATGGCTACACCTTC
CASSDPQGYGYTF
>-|TRBV7-2|TRBJ1-2|many
TGTGCCAGCAGTCTACTCTCCCCTAACTATGGCTACACCTTC
CASSLLSPNYGYTF
>TRBD2|TRBV12-3/TRBV12-4|TRBJ2-5|many
TGTGCCAGCAGTTTACGGTCGGGACTAGCGGAGCAAGAGACCCAGTACTTC
CASSLRSGLAEQETQYF
>-|TRBV7-2|TRBJ1-5|many
TGTGCCAGCAGCTTAGGGCCTAGTCCCCAGCATTTT
CASSLGPSPQHF
>TRBD2|TRBV11-2|TRBJ2-4|many
TGTGCCAGCAGCTTAGATGGGCCAGCGGGGGCGAACATTCAGTACTTC
CASSLDGPAGANIQYF
>TRBD1|TRBV30|TRBJ2-2|few
TGTGCCTGGATTCACAGGGGGTCCGGGGAGCTGTTTTTT
CAWIHRGSGELFF
>TRBD1|TRBV12-3/TRBV12-4|TRBJ1-5|many
TGTGCCAGCAGTAGACAGGGTGCAACCTTCGTCGGGTTCCAGCCCCAGCATTTT
CASSRQGATFVGFQPQHF
>-|TRBV7-2|TRBJ2-7|many
TGTGCCAGCAGCGCGGCCAACTACGAGCAGTACTTC
CASSAANYEQYF
>-|TRBV28|TRBJ1-1|many
TGTGCCAGCAGTTCCGCTAACACTGAAGCTTTCTTT
CASSSANTEAFF
>-|TRBV9|TRBJ2-5|many
TGTGCCAGCAGCGTAACCCCCTTTTGGGGCCAAGAGACCCAGTACTTC
CASSVTPFWGQETQYF
>TRBD2|TRBV30|TRBJ2-7|many
TGTGCCTGGAGAGTGTGGACAGGGACTAGCGGGCAGATCTTC
CAWRVWTGTSGQIF
>TRBD2|TRBV9|TRBJ2-3|few
TGTGCCAGCAGCGTCGCAGCGGGGCCGGCTCGTGCACTCACAGATACGCAGTATTTT
CASSVAAGPARALTDTQYF
>TRBD2|TRBV7-8|TRBJ2-2|few
TGTGCCAGCAGCTCGGGACTAACGAACACCGGGGAGCTGTTTTTT
CASSSGLTNTGELFF
>-|TRBV18|TRBJ2-7|-
TGTGCCAGCTCACCCTGGGTCGGGAGAAGCGACGAGCAGTACTTC
CASSPWVGRSDEQYF
>-|TRBV29-1|TRBJ2-7|many
TGCAGCGTTGAAGGGACCGGGACGAGTGCCTACGAGCAGTACTTC
CSVEGTGTSAYEQYF
>TRBD1|TRBV6-5|TRBJ1-2|many
TGTGCCAGCACCAAAATGGACAGGGAGGATGGCTACACCTTC
CASTKMDREDGYTF
>-|TRBV18|TRBJ1-1|many
TGTGCCAGCTCAACGGACGCCAACACTGAAGCTTTCTTT
CASSTDANTEAFF
>-|TRBV2|TRBJ2-7|many
TGTGCCAGCATTCGGGACTGGGGAGTTTCCGAGCAGTACTTC
CASIRDWGVSEQYF
>-|TRBV25-1|TRBJ2-7|many
TGTGCCAGCAGTGAACAGGGTGTCTACGAGCAGTACTTC
CASSEQGVYEQYF
>TRBD1|TRBV7-7|TRBJ2-2|many
TGTGCTAGCAGCTTAGGGGGACAGGTGAACACCGGGGAGCTGTTTTTT
CASSLGGQVNTGELFF
>TRBD1|TRBV10-3|TRBJ1-6|many
TGTGCCACCACTACGACAGGGGCCAATTCACCCCTCCACTTT
CATTTTGANSPLHF
>-|TRBV6-2/TRBV6-3|TRBJ2-7|many
TGTGCCAGCAATCGAGGCCACCCCGGGGAGCAGTACTTC
CASNRGHPGEQYF
>-|TRBV6-5|TRBJ1-1|many
TGTGCCAGCAGTTACTCGAAGTGGGGGACTGAAGCTTTCTTT
CASSYSKWGTEAFF
>-|TRBV30|TRBJ2-7|many
TGTGCCTGGAGTACTTTAGGGTTTTACGAGCAGTACTTC
CAWSTLGFYEQYF
>-|TRBV2|TRBJ2-2|-
TGTGCCAGCTCACGCAGGGCCTCGAACACCGGGGAGCTGTTTTTT
CASSRRASNTGELFF
>-|TRBV28|TRBJ1-2|many
TGTGCCAGCAGTCAAACAGGTTACCCCTTGAGCTACACCTTC
CASSQTGYPLSYTF
>TRBD2|TRBV24-1|TRBJ2-5|-
TGTGCCACCAGTGAAACCGGGACTAGCGGGAGTCAGACCCAGTACTTC
CATSETGTSGSQTQYF
>-|TRBV6-2/TRBV6-3|TRBJ2-4|many
TGTGCCAGCAGTTACGGAAGGGCGGCTGGGCAAAACATTCAGTACTTC
CASSYGRAAGQNIQYF
>-|TRBV29-1|TRBJ1-1|many
TGCAGCGTTGAAAACAAGGCTGCGGGGAAAGCTTTCTTT
CSVENKAAGKAFF
>-|TRBV6-1|TRBJ1-1|few
TGTGCCAGCGGGTTTGCAGGCCGCATGAACACTGAAGCTTTCTTT
CASGFAGRMNTEAFF
>-|TRBV28|TRBJ2-2|many
TGTGCCAGCACCCTCTCGGGCTCCGGAAACACCGGGGAGCTGTTTTTT
CASTLSGSGNTGELFF
>TRBD2|TRBV20-1|TRBJ2-7|-
TGCAGTGCCCTACCCGGGACTAGCGCCTACGAGCAGTACTTC
CSALPGTSAYEQYF
>-|TRBV11-2|TRBJ2-5|many
TGTGCCAGCAGCTTATACGCGGGGCGGGGCGGCCAAGAGACCCAGTACTTC
CASSLYAGRGGQETQYF
>TRBD1|TRBV20-1|TRBJ1-2|many
TGCAGTGCTAATCGGGGACAGGGCTATGGCTACACCTTC
CSANRGQGYGYTF
>-|TRBV7-2|TRBJ2-2|many
TGTGCCAGCAGCTTAGTACCGAACACCGGGGAGCTGTTTTTT
CASSLVPNTGELFF
>TRBD1|TRBV12-5|TRBJ1-2|-
TGTGCTAGTGGTCCGGGACAGGGACCCTATGGCTACACCTTC
CASGPGQGPYGYTF
>-|TRBV7-6|TRBJ2-5|many
TGTGCCAGCAGCCTGGGCCCCAGAGAGACCCAGTACTTC
CASSLGPRETQYF
>-|TRBV9|TRBJ1-6|-
TGTGCCAGCAGCCAAGATTTTAGCTCACCCCTCCACTTT
CASSQDFSSPLHF
>-|TRBV12-3/TRBV12-4|TRBJ1-1|many
TGTGCCAGCAGTAGTAGGGGGGGAGACACTGAAGCTTTCTTT
CASSSRGGDTEAFF
>-|TRBV20-1|TRBJ1-2|once
TGCAGTGCTAGAGATCTTCAAGACCGCGGCTACACCTTC
CSARDLQDRGYTF
>TRBD1|TRBV29-1|TRBJ2-5|many
TGCAGCGTCGTGCAGGGGGTGGAGACCCAGTACTTC
CSVVQGVETQYF
>-|TRBV5-1|TRBJ1-6|many
TGCGCCAGCGGCCCACTCGGTATTAAGAATTCACCCCTCCACTTT
CASGPLGIKNSPLHF
>-|TRBV7-2|TRBJ2-7|many
TGTGCCAGCAGCGGGGACGTCGGCTCCTACGAGCAGTACTTC
CASSGDVGSYEQYF
>TRBD2|TRBV6-2/TRBV6-3|TRBJ2-4|many
TGTGCCACCGGCGCGGGGGGCTTCTTGTACTTC
CATGAGGFLYF
>-|TRBV7-2|TRBJ2-7|-
TGTGCCAGCAGCTGGCCGGGATTATCCTACGAGCAGTACTTC
CASSWPGLSYEQYF
>TRBD2|TRBV7-9|TRBJ2-7|-
TGTGCCAGCCGGGGGGGGAGTGACGACGAGCAGTACTTC
CASRGGSDDEQYF
>-|TRBV3-1|TRBJ2-5|few
TGTGCCAGCAGCCAAGTCCGGTGGGCGGGGGCGAACCAAGAGACCCAGTACTTC
CASSQVRWAGANQETQYF
>-|TRBV27|TRBJ2-7|many
TGTGCCAGCAGTCACCGGTTCGGGCGACCGTACGAGCAGTACTTC
CASSHRFGRPYEQYF
>-|TRBV7-2|TRBJ2-6|-
TGCGCCAGCAGCCAACAGGAGGCCGGGGCCAACGTCCTGACTTTC
CASSQQEAGANVLTF
>-|TRBV28|TRBJ1-2|many
TGTGCCAGCACCCTGGGGTGGGACAACTATGGCTACACCTTC
CASTLGWDNYGYTF